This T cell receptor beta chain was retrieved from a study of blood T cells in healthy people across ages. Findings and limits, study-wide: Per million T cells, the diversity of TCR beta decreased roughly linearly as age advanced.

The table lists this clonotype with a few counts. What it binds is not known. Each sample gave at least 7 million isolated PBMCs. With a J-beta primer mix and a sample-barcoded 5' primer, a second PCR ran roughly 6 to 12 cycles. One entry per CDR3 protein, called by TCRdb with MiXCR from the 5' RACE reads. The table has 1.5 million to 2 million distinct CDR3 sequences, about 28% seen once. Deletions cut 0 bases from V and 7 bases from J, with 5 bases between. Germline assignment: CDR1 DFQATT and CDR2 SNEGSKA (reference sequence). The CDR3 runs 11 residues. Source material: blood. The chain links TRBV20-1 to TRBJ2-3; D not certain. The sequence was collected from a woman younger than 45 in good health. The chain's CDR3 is CSARDNYTQYF. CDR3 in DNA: TGCAGTGCTAGAGATAACTATACGCAGTATTTT.